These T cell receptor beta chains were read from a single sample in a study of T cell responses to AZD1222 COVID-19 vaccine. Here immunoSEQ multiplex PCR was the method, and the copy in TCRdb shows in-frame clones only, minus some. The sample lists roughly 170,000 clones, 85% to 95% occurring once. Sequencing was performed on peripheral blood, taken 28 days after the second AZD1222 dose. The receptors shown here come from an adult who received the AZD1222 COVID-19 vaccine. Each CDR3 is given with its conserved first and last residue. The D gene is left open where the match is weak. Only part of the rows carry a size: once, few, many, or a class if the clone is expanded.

CDR3 protein: CASNYGGGYSYEQYF
CDR3 DNA: TGTGCCAGCAACTACGGGGGCGGGTACTCCTACGAGCAGTACTTC
V gene: TRBV6-6
D gene: NA
clone size: NA
J gene: TRBJ2-7

CDR3 protein: CASSRYGTGGRATNEKLFF
CDR3 DNA: TGTGCCAGCAGCAGATACGGGACAGGGGGACGGGCAACTAATGAAAAACTGTTTTTT
V gene: TRBV7-9
D gene: TRBD1
clone size: once
J gene: TRBJ1-4

CDR3 protein: CASSVVASGNNEQFF
CDR3 DNA: TGTGCCAGCAGCGTAGTGGCTAGCGGAAACAATGAGCAGTTCTTC
V gene: TRBV9
D gene: TRBD2
clone size: once
J gene: TRBJ2-1

CDR3 protein: CASSEQGASVAGELFF
CDR3 DNA: TGTGCCAGCAGTGAACAGGGCGCTTCGGTAGCCGGGGAGCTGTTTTTT
V gene: TRBV2
D gene: NA
clone size: NA
J gene: TRBJ2-2

CDR3 protein: CASMGLTGDEQFF
CDR3 DNA: TGCGCCAGCATGGGCCTTACCGGGGATGAGCAGTTCTTC
V gene: TRBV4-1
D gene: NA
clone size: once
J gene: TRBJ2-1

CDR3 protein: CASSVEYEQYF
CDR3 DNA: TGTGCCAGCAGTGTTGAATACGAGCAGTACTTC
V gene: TRBV2
D gene: NA
clone size: NA
J gene: TRBJ2-7

CDR3 protein: CASSKTPQKSNQPQHF
CDR3 DNA: TGTGCCAGCAGCAAAACGCCCCAGAAGAGCAATCAGCCCCAGCATTTT
V gene: TRBV21-1
D gene: NA
clone size: NA
J gene: TRBJ1-5

CDR3 protein: CASSQAENPNTGELFF
CDR3 DNA: TGTGCCAGCAGCCAGGCAGAAAACCCGAACACCGGGGAGCTGTTTTTT
V gene: TRBV3-1/TRBV3-2
D gene: NA
clone size: NA
J gene: TRBJ2-2

CDR3 protein: CASSLGRGEPYEQYF
CDR3 DNA: TGTGCCAGCAGCTTGGGGCGGGGGGAGCCCTACGAGCAGTACTTC
V gene: TRBV5-6
D gene: TRBD2
clone size: NA
J gene: TRBJ2-7

CDR3 protein: CASSLNVGQGAREQYF
CDR3 DNA: TGCGCCAGCAGCTTAAATGTGGGACAGGGGGCGAGAGAGCAGTACTTC
V gene: TRBV5-1
D gene: TRBD1
clone size: NA
J gene: TRBJ2-7

CDR3 protein: CASELIQTVYGYTF
CDR3 DNA: TGTGCCAGCGAACTCATACAGACCGTCTATGGCTACACCTTC
V gene: TRBV2
D gene: NA
clone size: once
J gene: TRBJ1-2

CDR3 protein: CASSLQGASSYEQYF
CDR3 DNA: TGTGCCAGCAGCCTCCAGGGGGCGAGCTCCTACGAGCAGTACTTC
V gene: TRBV9
D gene: TRBD1
clone size: NA
J gene: TRBJ2-7

CDR3 protein: CASSDPTTDKGDTQYF
CDR3 DNA: TGTGCCAGCAGCGACCCTACGACAGATAAGGGGGATACGCAGTATTTT
V gene: TRBV28
D gene: NA
clone size: once
J gene: TRBJ2-3

CDR3 protein: CASSLVATYNEQFF
CDR3 DNA: TGCGCCAGCAGCTTGGTTGCCACCTACAATGAGCAGTTCTTC
V gene: TRBV5-1
D gene: NA
clone size: NA
J gene: TRBJ2-1

CDR3 protein: CASRVGGFSNQPQHF
CDR3 DNA: TGTGCCAGCAGGGTCGGAGGGTTTAGCAATCAGCCCCAGCATTTT
V gene: TRBV6-5
D gene: NA
clone size: NA
J gene: TRBJ1-5

CDR3 protein: CAWSELAGGSDTQYF
CDR3 DNA: TGTGCCTGGAGTGAACTAGCGGGAGGATCAGATACGCAGTATTTT
V gene: TRBV30
D gene: TRBD2
clone size: few
J gene: TRBJ2-3

CDR3 protein: CASSDAGETGELFF
CDR3 DNA: TGTGCCAGCAGTGACGCGGGGGAAACCGGGGAGCTGTTTTTT
V gene: TRBV6-4
D gene: TRBD2
clone size: NA
J gene: TRBJ2-2

CDR3 protein: CASSGDQTVEKLFF
CDR3 DNA: TGTGCCAGTAGTGGAGACCAGACAGTGGAAAAACTGTTTTTT
V gene: TRBV19
D gene: NA
clone size: NA
J gene: TRBJ1-4

CDR3 protein: CASSQVPGGGNGYTF
CDR3 DNA: TGTGCCAGCAGCCAAGTGCCAGGGGGCGGCAATGGCTACACCTTC
V gene: TRBV3-1/TRBV3-2
D gene: TRBD1
clone size: few
J gene: TRBJ1-2

CDR3 protein: CASSLGGAGGRTEAFF
CDR3 DNA: TGTGCCAGCAGTTTAGGGGGCGCGGGGGGACGGACTGAAGCTTTCTTT
V gene: TRBV27
D gene: NA
clone size: NA
J gene: TRBJ1-1

CDR3 protein: CASSSTGGWGQPQHF
CDR3 DNA: TGTGCCAGTAGTTCGACAGGGGGCTGGGGACAGCCCCAGCATTTT
V gene: TRBV19
D gene: TRBD1
clone size: NA
J gene: TRBJ1-5

CDR3 protein: CASSFIYDTEAFF
CDR3 DNA: TGTGCCAGCAGCTTCATTTATGACACTGAAGCTTTCTTT
V gene: TRBV7-3
D gene: NA
clone size: NA
J gene: TRBJ1-1

CDR3 protein: CASSRKHGGGTEQYF
CDR3 DNA: TGTGCCAGTAGTAGAAAACACGGAGGGGGCACCGAGCAGTACTTC
V gene: TRBV19
D gene: NA
clone size: NA
J gene: TRBJ2-7

CDR3 protein: CASSPLRDPKGEAFF
CDR3 DNA: TGTGCCAGCTCACCATTAAGGGACCCGAAAGGGGAAGCTTTCTTT
V gene: TRBV18
D gene: NA
clone size: NA
J gene: TRBJ1-1

CDR3 protein: CASSTGQGRETQYF
CDR3 DNA: TGCGCCAGCAGCACGGGACAGGGTAGGGAGACCCAGTACTTC
V gene: TRBV5-1
D gene: TRBD1
clone size: NA
J gene: TRBJ2-5

CDR3 protein: CASSLARGADNSPLHF
CDR3 DNA: TGTGCCAGCAGCTTGGCCCGGGGGGCGGATAATTCACCCCTCCACTTT
V gene: TRBV5-5
D gene: NA
clone size: NA
J gene: TRBJ1-6

CDR3 protein: CASSPGRGGWETQYF
CDR3 DNA: TGTGCCAGCAGCCCCGGTCGGGGAGGTTGGGAGACCCAGTACTTC
V gene: TRBV7-8
D gene: NA
clone size: once
J gene: TRBJ2-5

CDR3 protein: CASSRETSGGNEQFF
CDR3 DNA: TGTGCCAGCAGTCGGGAGACTAGCGGGGGCAATGAGCAGTTCTTC
V gene: TRBV6-2/TRBV6-3
D gene: TRBD2
clone size: NA
J gene: TRBJ2-1

CDR3 protein: CASWGRTEINEKLFF
CDR3 DNA: TGTGCCAGCTGGGGGCGGACAGAAATTAATGAAAAACTGTTTTTT
V gene: TRBV2
D gene: NA
clone size: few
J gene: TRBJ1-4

CDR3 protein: CATSREPPGQNYGYTF
CDR3 DNA: TGTGCCACCAGCAGGGAGCCTCCGGGACAGAATTATGGCTACACCTTC
V gene: TRBV15
D gene: TRBD1
clone size: NA
J gene: TRBJ1-2

CDR3 protein: CASSPEPRQPQHF
CDR3 DNA: TGTGCCAGCAGCCCAGAACCAAGACAGCCCCAGCATTTT
V gene: TRBV7-3
D gene: NA
clone size: NA
J gene: TRBJ1-5

CDR3 protein: CASSRPVGHNEQFF
CDR3 DNA: TGTGCCAGCAGCCGCCCCGTGGGCCACAATGAGCAGTTCTTC
V gene: TRBV9
D gene: NA
clone size: NA
J gene: TRBJ2-1

CDR3 protein: CASSQGGTGRLYGYTF
CDR3 DNA: TGCGCCAGCAGCCAAGGAGGGACGGGGCGACTCTATGGCTACACCTTC
V gene: TRBV4-3
D gene: NA
clone size: NA
J gene: TRBJ1-2

CDR3 protein: CASSETFRRGGVRDTQYF
CDR3 DNA: TGTGCCAGCAGCGAGACCTTTCGTCGGGGGGGCGTTCGGGATACGCAGTATTTT
V gene: TRBV9
D gene: TRBD2
clone size: NA
J gene: TRBJ2-3

CDR3 protein: CASSAREELNEQFF
CDR3 DNA: TGCGCCAGCAGTGCGCGGGAGGAACTCAATGAGCAGTTCTTC
V gene: TRBV10-2
D gene: TRBD2
clone size: NA
J gene: TRBJ2-1

CDR3 protein: CASSPLPGREANIQYF
CDR3 DNA: TGTGCCAGCAGCCCTCTCCCGGGACGCGAGGCAAACATTCAGTACTTC
V gene: TRBV7-2
D gene: NA
clone size: NA
J gene: TRBJ2-4

CDR3 protein: CASRTSNQPQHF
CDR3 DNA: TGTGCCAGCAGAACATCCAATCAGCCCCAGCATTTT
V gene: TRBV6-6
D gene: NA
clone size: NA
J gene: TRBJ1-5

CDR3 protein: CASSLSGASNQPQHF
CDR3 DNA: TGTGCCAGCAGTTTATCGGGGGCAAGCAATCAGCCCCAGCATTTT
V gene: TRBV28
D gene: NA
clone size: NA
J gene: TRBJ1-5

CDR3 protein: CASSLSFAATNEKLFF
CDR3 DNA: TGTGCCAGCAGTTTATCGTTCGCTGCAACTAATGAAAAACTGTTTTTT
V gene: TRBV27
D gene: NA
clone size: NA
J gene: TRBJ1-4

CDR3 protein: CASGWTADSLLDQPQHF
CDR3 DNA: TGTGCTAGTGGTTGGACCGCGGACTCCCTCTTAGATCAGCCCCAGCATTTT
V gene: TRBV12-5
D gene: NA
clone size: NA
J gene: TRBJ1-5

CDR3 protein: CASSQGPGDTGELFF
CDR3 DNA: TGCGCCAGCAGCCAAGGTCCAGGGGACACCGGGGAGCTGTTTTTT
V gene: TRBV4-1
D gene: NA
clone size: NA
J gene: TRBJ2-2

CDR3 protein: CASSDLQGWGEQFF
CDR3 DNA: TGTGCCAGCAGTGATCTCCAGGGGTGGGGTGAGCAGTTCTTC
V gene: TRBV6-2/TRBV6-3
D gene: NA
clone size: NA
J gene: TRBJ2-1

CDR3 protein: CSVLSTSDTDTQYF
CDR3 DNA: TGCAGCGTTTTGTCCACTAGCGACACAGATACGCAGTATTTT
V gene: TRBV29-1
D gene: TRBD2
clone size: NA
J gene: TRBJ2-3

CDR3 protein: CASSATFSEGISRGYTF
CDR3 DNA: TGTGCCAGCAGTGCAACGTTTAGTGAGGGGATATCACGAGGCTACACCTTC
V gene: TRBV2
D gene: NA
clone size: NA
J gene: TRBJ1-2

CDR3 protein: CASSIWDREYEQYF
CDR3 DNA: TGTGCCAGTAGTATCTGGGACAGGGAGTACGAGCAGTACTTC
V gene: TRBV19
D gene: TRBD1
clone size: NA
J gene: TRBJ2-7

CDR3 protein: CTSSHLSVRKANMGVRYGYTF
CDR3 DNA: TGCACCAGCAGCCATTTGTCCGTTCGAAAGGCCAACATGGGGGTCAGGTATGGCTACACCTTC
V gene: TRBV1
D gene: NA
clone size: NA
J gene: TRBJ1-2

CDR3 protein: CASSLGGAFLRMNTEAFF
CDR3 DNA: TGTGCCAGCAGCTTGGGGGGAGCCTTTCTTCGTATGAACACTGAAGCTTTCTTT
V gene: TRBV5-5
D gene: NA
clone size: NA
J gene: TRBJ1-1

CDR3 protein: CASSHNRVSNTEAFF
CDR3 DNA: TGCGCCAGCAGCCACAACAGGGTTTCGAACACTGAAGCTTTCTTT
V gene: TRBV4-3
D gene: NA
clone size: NA
J gene: TRBJ1-1

CDR3 protein: CASSLRGRWNQPQHF
CDR3 DNA: TGTGCCAGTAGTCTCAGGGGGCGTTGGAATCAGCCCCAGCATTTT
V gene: TRBV19
D gene: TRBD1
clone size: NA
J gene: TRBJ1-5

CDR3 protein: CASRVGWNTQYF
CDR3 DNA: TGTGCCAGCAGGGTGGGCTGGAATACGCAGTATTTT
V gene: TRBV28
D gene: NA
clone size: once
J gene: TRBJ2-3

CDR3 protein: CASSLVQNGELFF
CDR3 DNA: TGTGCCAGCAGCTTAGTTCAGAACGGGGAGCTGTTTTTT
V gene: TRBV11-1
D gene: NA
clone size: NA
J gene: TRBJ2-2

CDR3 protein: CASSQEGGGGEAFF
CDR3 DNA: TGCGCCAGCAGCCAAGAAGGCGGGGGCGGTGAAGCTTTCTTT
V gene: TRBV4-3
D gene: NA
clone size: NA
J gene: TRBJ1-1

CDR3 protein: CASSAGGQFNEKLFF
CDR3 DNA: TGTGCCAGCAGCGCAGGGGGTCAATTTAATGAAAAACTGTTTTTT
V gene: TRBV11-2
D gene: TRBD1
clone size: NA
J gene: TRBJ1-4

CDR3 protein: CASSLGLAGEAGELFF
CDR3 DNA: TGCGCCAGCAGCTTGGGACTAGCGGGGGAAGCCGGGGAGCTGTTTTTT
V gene: TRBV5-1
D gene: TRBD2
clone size: NA
J gene: TRBJ2-2

CDR3 protein: CASSDTGGVDTIYF
CDR3 DNA: TGTGCCAGCAGTGATACCGGTGGGGTCGACACCATATATTTT
V gene: TRBV27
D gene: NA
clone size: NA
J gene: TRBJ1-3

CDR3 protein: CAISGRPRASSTDTQYF
CDR3 DNA: TGTGCCATCAGTGGCAGGCCTCGCGCTTCTAGCACAGATACGCAGTATTTT
V gene: TRBV10-3
D gene: NA
clone size: NA
J gene: TRBJ2-3

CDR3 protein: CASSILRSAGDGYTF
CDR3 DNA: TGTGCCAGCAGTATACTTCGCTCGGCAGGCGATGGCTACACCTTC
V gene: TRBV6-6
D gene: NA
clone size: NA
J gene: TRBJ1-2